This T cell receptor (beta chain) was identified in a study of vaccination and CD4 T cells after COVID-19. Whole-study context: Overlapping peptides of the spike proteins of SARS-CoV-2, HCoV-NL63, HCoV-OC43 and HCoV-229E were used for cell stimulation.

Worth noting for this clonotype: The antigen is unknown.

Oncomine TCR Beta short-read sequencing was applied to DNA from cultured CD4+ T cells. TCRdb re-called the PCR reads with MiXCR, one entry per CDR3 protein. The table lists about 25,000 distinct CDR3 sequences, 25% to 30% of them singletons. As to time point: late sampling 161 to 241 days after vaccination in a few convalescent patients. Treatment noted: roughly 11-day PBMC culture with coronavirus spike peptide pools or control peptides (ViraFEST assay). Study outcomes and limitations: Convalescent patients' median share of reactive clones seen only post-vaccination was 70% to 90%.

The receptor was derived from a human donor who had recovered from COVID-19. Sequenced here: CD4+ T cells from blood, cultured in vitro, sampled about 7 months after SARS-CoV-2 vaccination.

The CDR3, as DNA: TGTGCCAGTAGTAATTCGGGCAGGGATCGCAATGAGCAGTTCTTC. This encodes CASSNSGRDRNEQFF. V usage is TRBV19 and J usage is TRBJ2-1; D might be TRBD1 (5 bases). CDR1 and CDR2 (germline): LNHDA, SQIVND (reference sequence). The CDR3 is 15 residues long. Between the trimmed V and J ends, which lost 4 bases and 6 bases, there was a span of 16 bases. The full variable domain, its missing parts supplied by reference TRBV19 and TRBJ2-1, is DGGITQSPKYLFRKEGQNVTLSCEQNLNHDAMYWYRQDPGQGLRLIYYSQIVNDFQKGDIAEGYSVSREKKESFPLTVTSAQKNPTAFYLCASSNSGRDRNEQFFGPGTRLTVL.